Each of the 27 T cell receptor beta chains below was sequenced from the same sample in a study of sequential checkpoint blockade in melanoma. The repertoire was sequenced with immunoSEQ multiplex PCR; TCRdb's copy has only in-frame clones and lacks some. The sample has about 10,000 clones, 70% to 85% seen once. Treatment given: randomized to nivolumab then ipilimumab (arm A) or the reverse (arm B). The sequencing used CD8+ T cells sorted from blood (inferred from file names), collected from a patient given nivolumab and ipilimumab in sequence. The receptors were sampled from a human donor with melanoma.

The chain recombines TRBV11-2 with TRBJ1-6; D may be TRBD1 (6 bases). The CDR3 sequence is 15 residues long. Germline values: CDR1 SGHAT, CDR2 FQNNGV. V was clipped by 4 bases and J by 8 bases, with 15 bases between them. The CDR3 is CASSWQGLADSPLHF. DNA for the CDR3: TGTGCCAGCAGCTGGCAGGGGCTAGCTGATTCACCCCTCCACTTT.

V is TRBV6-5 and J is TRBJ1-2; D unresolved. Trimming took 6 bases from V and 4 from J, leaving 9 bases between them. Germline assignment: CDR1 MNHEY and CDR2 SVGAGI. The CDR3 is made up of 12 amino acids. The CDR3 here is CASRTTVYGYTF. DNA for the CDR3: TGTGCCAGCAGGACAACAGTCTATGGCTACACCTTC.

The chain combines TRBV7-2 with TRBJ2-7; 14 bases agree with TRBD2. J gave up 4 bases and V 3 bases, and 2 bases lay outside the gene matches. Germline V lookup: CDR1 SGHTA, CDR2 FQGNSA. This CDR3 spans 15 amino acids. In DNA form, the CDR3 reads TGTGCCAGCAGCTTCGGACTAGCGGGGGGTTACGAGCAGTACTTC. Translation gives CASSFGLAGGYEQYF.

The V call is TRBV27, the J call TRBJ2-7; maybe TRBD1 (5 bases). The V gene's germline CDR1 is MNHEY and CDR2 SMNVEV (reference sequence). CDR3 length equals 15 residues. Between the trimmed V and J ends, which lost 4 bases and 3 bases, there was a span of 16 bases. The CDR3, as DNA: TGTGCCAGCAGTTCAGTAGAGGTGGGGCACTACGAGCAGTACTTC. Translated, it gives CASSSVEVGHYEQYF.

A few counts support this clone. The chain joins TRBV28 to TRBJ1-2; TRBD1 matches 10 bases. Trimming took 5 bases from V and 4 from J; bases not matched to a gene: 13. This CDR3 region has 17 residues. The germline gives CDR1 MDHEN, CDR2 SYDVKM. The CDR3 nucleotides are TGTGCCAGCAGTGACGGGACAGGGGAAGGAATTGGCTATGGCTACACCTTC. Translating gives CASSDGTGEGIGYGYTF.

The J gene is TRBJ2-7, the V gene TRBV6-6, with D tentatively TRBD1 (5 bases). The CDR3 is 14 amino acids. Germline values: CDR1 MNHNY, CDR2 SVGAGI (reference sequence). The V gene lost 9 bases and the J gene lost 5 bases, with 20 bases spanning the gap. The CDR3: CASRQSLSLHEQYF. In DNA, the CDR3 is TGTGCCAGTCGACAGTCCCTATCCCTCCACGAGCAGTACTTC.

In DNA, the CDR3 is TGTGCCAGCAGCTCAACTAGCAACAATGAGCAGTTCTTC. Protein: CASSSTSNNEQFF. This chain uses TRBV5-8 with TRBJ2-1; TRBD2 might be the D (6 bases). V lost 3 bases and J 5 bases, leaving 9 bases between the germline ends. The CDR3 has 13 amino acids. From germline, CDR1 is SGHTS and CDR2 YDEGEE.

The rearrangement links TRBV19 to TRBJ2-7, with D unclear. The V and J ends lost 3 bases and 0 bases respectively, with 6 bases between them. The CDR3 is 13 residues long. Per germline, CDR1 LNHDA and CDR2 SQIVND (reference sequence). CDR3 residues: CASSISSSYEQYF. CDR3 nucleotides: TGTGCCAGTAGTATCTCTAGCTCCTACGAGCAGTACTTC.

Within the sample, this clone is medium-sized. The rearrangement uses TRBV7-9 and TRBJ2-7, with D unclear. Looked up from germline, CDR1 is SEHNR and CDR2 is FQNEAQ (reference sequence). CDR3 length: 13 residues. Trimming took 3 bases from V and 2 from J, leaving 8 bases between them. Written as DNA, the CDR3 is TGTGCCAGCAGCTTGAGTGATCCCTACGAGCAGTACTTC. This sequence encodes CASSLSDPYEQYF.

The V call is TRBV6-5, the J call TRBJ1-6, with 7 bases lining up with TRBD1. This CDR3 has 14 amino acids. Per germline, CDR1 MNHEY and CDR2 SVGAGI. V was clipped by 5 bases and J by 5 bases; unmatched bases: 3. Here the CDR3 DNA reads TGTGCCAGCAGTCCGGGACAGCATAATTCACCCCTCCACTTT. Encoded protein: CASSPGQHNSPLHF.

This clone was seen a single time. This chain links TRBV7-6 with TRBJ2-7; TRBD1 agrees at 10 bases. The ends lost 0 bases at V and 6 bases at J; junction bases unmatched: 17. Germline-derived CDR1 and CDR2 are SGHVS and FNYEAQ. The length of the CDR3 is 19 residues. The CDR3 region is CASSLAAGTGVFSSGEQYF. CDR3 bases: TGTGCCAGCAGCTTAGCCGCCGGGACAGGGGTTTTCTCTAGCGGCGAGCAGTACTTC.

This clone has just a few counts. CDR3 amino acids: CASSPPGGGAQPQHF. The CDR3 coding sequence is TGTGCCAGCTCACCACCCGGAGGAGGGGCTCAGCCCCAGCATTTT. This rearrangement joins TRBV18 to TRBJ1-5; D is perhaps TRBD1 (5 bases). The CDR3 extends over 15 amino acids. V lost 0 bases to trimming and J lost 6 bases, with 12 bases between them. Germline values: CDR1 KGHSH, CDR2 LQKENI.

The sample holds a few counts of this clone. The chain uses TRBV18 and TRBJ2-7; D call uncertain. The germline V gene has CDR1 KGHSH and CDR2 LQKENI. There are 14 residues in the CDR3. The germline V and J ends were trimmed by 2 bases and 5 bases, with 13 bases remaining between them. The CDR3 region has the DNA TGTGCCAGCTCACCAGAGCCGTACGTCGACGAGCAGTACTTC. It codes for CASSPEPYVDEQYF.

The chain recombines TRBV2 with TRBJ1-5; 11 positions match TRBD1. The CDR3 covers 14 residues. Trimming took 11 bases from V and 3 from J; bases not matched to a gene: 6. The germline gives CDR1 SNHLY, CDR2 FYNNEI. In DNA form, the CDR3 reads TGTGCCGGACAGGGGGCAGGCGCCAATCAGCCCCAGCATTTT. It specifies CAGQGAGANQPQHF.

This chain links TRBV4-1 with TRBJ2-5, with D hard to call. Germline V gives CDR1 MGHRA, CDR2 YSYEKL. The CDR3 is 14 amino acids. Between the trimmed V and J ends, which lost 0 bases and 5 bases, there was a span of 10 bases. The CDR3 sequence: CASSQELVRETQYF. For the CDR3, the DNA is TGCGCCAGCAGCCAAGAACTGGTCCGGGAGACCCAGTACTTC.

The chain links TRBV5-1 to TRBJ2-7; D is possibly TRBD1 (5 bases). With 1 base removed from V and 0 bases from J, the gap between germline ends came to 8 bases. The length of the CDR3 is 14 residues. In germline, CDR1 is SGHRS, CDR2 YFSETQ. DNA of the CDR3: TGCGCCAGCAGCTTGTTCGACAGCTCCTACGAGCAGTACTTC. This encodes CASSLFDSSYEQYF.

The chain carries TRBV5-1 and TRBJ2-7; no clear D gene. In germline, CDR1 is SGHRS, CDR2 YFSETQ. Trimming cost V 4 bases and J 3 bases, with 8 bases left between them. CDR3 length: 12 amino acids. The DNA for the CDR3 is TGCGCCAGCAGCGGCGACAACTACGAGCAGTACTTC. Its protein is CASSGDNYEQYF.

The sample holds a few counts of this clone. The gene calls are TRBV19 and TRBJ2-1, with 11 bases lining up with TRBD2. Germline V gene sequence: CDR1 LNHDA, CDR2 SQIVND (reference sequence). Germline trimming cut 4 bases from V and 4 bases from J; bases unmatched to any gene: 3. The CDR3 is 15 residues long. CDR3 bases: TGTGCCAGTAGTAGGACTAGCGGGCAGTACAATGAGCAGTTCTTC. Protein product: CASSRTSGQYNEQFF.

With respect to this clone: The germline gene is not matched at one end of the junction; a read error may be the cause. This chain joins TRBV5-8 and TRBJ2-6; D gene uncertain. In germline, CDR1 is SGHTS, CDR2 YDEGEE. The CDR3 extends over 14 amino acids. CDR3 in DNA: TGCGCCAGCAGCCTGGCATCTGGGGCCAACGTCCTGACTTTC. Translated: CASSLASGANVLTF. Full variable domain (remainder filled in from reference TRBV5-8 and TRBJ2-6): EAGVTQSPTHLIKTRGQQATLRCSPISGHTSVYWYQQALGLGLQFLLWYDEGEERNRGNFPPRFSGRQFPNYSSELNVNALELEDSALYLCASSLASGANVLTFGAGSRLTVL.

This clone was seen more than once but under ten times. The chain couples TRBV4-2 to TRBJ2-3, with a tentative D call TRBD2 (6 bases). The CDR3 loop spans 16 amino acids. The V gene's germline CDR1 is LGHNA and CDR2 YNFKEQ. The V gene lost 4 bases and the J gene lost 2 bases, with 16 bases spanning the gap. DNA for the CDR3: TGTGCCAGCAGCCCGGACTACCTATCGAACACAGATACGCAGTATTTT. This sequence encodes CASSPDYLSNTDTQYF.

The V call is TRBV7-8, the J call TRBJ1-6; TRBD1 matches at 8 bases. From germline, CDR1 is SGHVS and CDR2 FQNEAQ. The CDR3 is 14 amino acids. J gave up 10 bases and V 5 bases, and 7 bases lay outside the gene matches. CDR3 coding DNA: TGTGCCAGCAGCCAGGACAGGGAGGTCTCACCCCTCCACTTT. It codes for CASSQDREVSPLHF.

This chain links TRBV6-6 with TRBJ1-2; D is perhaps TRBD1 (5 bases). Germline CDR1 reads MNHNY; CDR2 reads SVGAGI (reference sequence). The CDR3 extends over 16 amino acids. Deletions cut 2 bases from V and 1 base from J, with 14 bases between. CDR3 nucleotides: TGTGCCAGCAGTTACGGGTCAGGGATTAGTAACTATGGCTACACCTTC. Encoded protein: CASSYGSGISNYGYTF.

The chain recombines TRBV27 with TRBJ2-7; the D is unclear. The CDR3 loop spans 14 amino acids. The V gene lost 5 bases and the J gene lost 5 bases, with 16 bases spanning the gap. CDR1 MNHEY and CDR2 SMNVEV come from the germline V gene (reference sequence). CDR3 in amino acids: CASSTSSRVHEQYF. The CDR3 DNA reads as TGTGCCAGCAGTACCTCGTCAAGAGTCCACGAGCAGTACTTC.

The chain is built from TRBV4-3 and TRBJ1-2, with a tentative D call TRBD1 (6 bases). The length of the CDR3 is 16 residues. Germline V CDR1 and CDR2: LGHNA, YSLEER. The germline V and J ends were trimmed by 0 bases and 4 bases, with 15 bases remaining between them. In nucleotides, the CDR3 is TGCGCCAGCAGCCAAGATTGGGGACAAGTAATCTATGGCTACACCTTC. This gives the protein CASSQDWGQVIYGYTF.

V is TRBV9 and J is TRBJ2-7; TRBD1 might be the D (6 bases). Trimming removed 4 bases at V and 1 base at J, with 18 bases between. The CDR3 has 16 amino acids. Germline values: CDR1 SGDLS, CDR2 YYNGEE. As DNA, the CDR3 is TGTGCCAGCAGCATCGATGGGGGCCAGCCATCCTACGAGCAGTACTTC. This translates into CASSIDGGQPSYEQYF.

The chain recombines TRBV5-8 with TRBJ1-1; D not resolved. Germline values: CDR1 SGHTS, CDR2 YDEGEE. This CDR3 contains 14 residues. Trimming removed 4 bases at V and 1 base at J, with 11 bases between. CDR3 in amino acids: CASSQRTRNTEAFF. CDR3 DNA sequence: TGTGCCAGCAGCCAACGTACAAGGAACACTGAAGCTTTCTTT.

The rearrangement uses TRBV28 and TRBJ2-7, with 8 bases that match TRBD2. CDR1 and CDR2 (germline): MDHEN, SYDVKM. The CDR3 runs to 15 residues. The ends lost 6 bases at V and 0 bases at J; junction bases unmatched: 7. CDR3 DNA sequence: TGTGCCAGCAGCCTCTCTAGCGGGTCCTCCTACGAGCAGTACTTC. Translating gives CASSLSSGSSYEQYF.